The 25 T cell receptor beta chains below were found in one sample sequenced in a study of beta chain features in type 1 diabetes. All of the isolated RNA was reverse transcribed, so expressed TCRB transcripts were sequenced. TCRdb's table, derived via immunoSEQ multiplex PCR, lists solely in-frame clones and lacks some. The table includes hundreds of thousands of clones, around 13% detected once. The sequenced sample was naive CD4+ T cells from blood. These receptors were taken from a man aged 18 to 30 in good health.

The chain recombines TRBV2 with TRBJ1-6; 8 bases match TRBD1. Per the germline V gene, CDR1 is SNHLY and CDR2 is FYNNEI. This CDR3 has 14 amino acids. The V gene end was trimmed by 8 bases and the J gene end by 10 bases; junction bases not matched to a gene: 10. In DNA form, the CDR3 reads TGTGCCAGCGGAGACAGGGGCAGTCAGTCACCCCTCCACTTT. This encodes CASGDRGSQSPLHF.

In DNA form, the CDR3 reads TGCAGCGTTGACCCGAGGGAGTATGGCTACACCTTC. Translated, it gives CSVDPREYGYTF. The rearrangement uses TRBV29-1 and TRBJ1-2; D not certain. The germline CDR1 and CDR2 sequences are SQVTM and ANQGSEA. Trimming pared 3 bases from V and 5 bases from J, leaving 10 bases between. CDR3 size: 12 residues.

This clone has a handful of counts. The chain has TRBV7-8 and TRBJ2-1; 10 bases are a match to TRBD2. CDR3 length equals 17 residues. The germline gives CDR1 SGHVS, CDR2 FQNEAQ. Trimming cost V 1 base and J 4 bases; bases outside gene matches: 7. The CDR3 nucleotides read TGTGCCAGCAGCTTAGGAGCAGGACTAGCGGTTTACAATGAGCAGTTCTTC. Translated, it gives CASSLGAGLAVYNEQFF.

The rearrangement joins TRBV1 to TRBJ2-5; TRBD1 is taken as the D call from the table, unchecked against the DNA. TRBV1 is given as a pseudogene. CDR3 length: 13 amino acids. In DNA form, the CDR3 reads TGCACCAGCAGCCAAGGAGTGGGGGCTGGGCAGTACTTC. As protein: CTSSQGVGAGQYF.

J is TRBJ2-7 and V is TRBV7-2; TRBD1 agrees at 7 bases. After removal of 8 bases from V and 4 bases from J, the junction contained 8 bases not matched to a gene. The germline gives CDR1 SGHTA, CDR2 FQGNSA. This CDR3 contains 13 residues. The CDR3 sequence is CASGGVTGYEQYF. The CDR3 DNA sequence: TGTGCCAGCGGCGGAGTGACAGGGTACGAGCAGTACTTC.

The chain has TRBV7-2 and TRBJ2-1; TRBD1 matches at 8 bases. The junction had 8 bases not matched to a gene; V was cut back by 5 bases and J by 8 bases. CDR1 is SGHTA, CDR2 FQGNSA, per germline. The CDR3 is 14 residues long. The CDR3 region is CASSRQGSLYEQFF. CDR3 nucleotide sequence: TGTGCCAGCAGCCGACAGGGGTCTCTATATGAGCAGTTCTTC.

This clone was seen a few times. V usage is TRBV7-9 and J usage is TRBJ2-1, with 8 bases aligning to TRBD1. Looked up from germline, CDR1 is SEHNR and CDR2 is FQNEAQ (reference sequence). With V trimmed by 2 bases and J by 4 bases, 7 bases remained unmatched. The CDR3 totals 16 residues. The CDR3, as DNA: TGTGCCAGCAGCTTATTGTCTGGACAGGGATACAATGAGCAGTTCTTC. Translating it yields CASSLLSGQGYNEQFF.

This chain links TRBV2 with TRBJ1-5, with 9 bases that match TRBD1. The CDR3 totals 14 residues. Germline CDR1 is SNHLY and CDR2 is FYNNEI. V lost 4 bases to trimming and J lost 6 bases; unmatched junction nucleotides: 4. For the CDR3, the DNA is TGTGCCAGCAGTGGGGACAGGGTGGTTCAGCCCCAGCATTTT. Residues: CASSGDRVVQPQHF.

This clone was found a few times. V usage is TRBV4-1 and J usage is TRBJ2-1; TRBD2 agrees at 7 bases. CDR1 is MGHRA, CDR2 YSYEKL, per germline. The CDR3 runs 15 residues. The V segment lost 2 bases and the J segment 5 bases; nucleotides outside the gene matches: 6. The CDR3 region has the DNA TGCGCCAGCAGCCAATCACTAGCGCTAAACAATGAGCAGTTCTTC. Amino acids: CASSQSLALNNEQFF.

The chain is built from TRBV2 and TRBJ2-3, with 8 bases that match TRBD2. The V and J ends lost 6 bases and 3 bases, in that order; junction bases with no gene match: 2. The germline V gene encodes CDR1 SNHLY and CDR2 FYNNEI. The CDR3 sequence is 13 residues long. CDR3 coding DNA: TGTGCCAGCAGACCGGGGGGGACAGATACGCAGTATTTT. Protein sequence: CASRPGGTDTQYF.

This clone has only one observation. The chain employs TRBV28 and TRBJ2-7, with 7 bases fitting TRBD1. V dropped 7 bases and J dropped 5; count of bases not matched to a gene: 11. Germline V CDR1 and CDR2: MDHEN, SYDVKM. CDR3 length: 14 amino acids. The CDR3 DNA follows: TGTGCCAGCAAATCGGTGAGGGGGCATCACGAGCAGTACTTC. Protein: CASKSVRGHHEQYF.

The rearrangement uses TRBV7-2 and TRBJ2-5; 9 nucleotides match TRBD1. The junction had 8 bases not matched to a gene; V was cut back by 5 bases and J by 7 bases. This CDR3 is built from 14 residues. Germline assignment: CDR1 SGHTA and CDR2 FQGNSA. CDR3 coding DNA: TGTGCCAGCAGCGTTAACAGGGGGCTCGGGACCCAGTACTTC. Amino acid sequence: CASSVNRGLGTQYF.

V is TRBV7-2 and J is TRBJ2-7; 9 positions match TRBD2. With 3 bases clipped from V and 3 bases from J, the junction kept 15 bases outside the gene matches. The CDR3 has 18 amino acids. Germline assignment: CDR1 SGHTA and CDR2 FQGNSA. The CDR3 coding sequence is TGTGCCAGCAGCTTTGCCGGGACTAGCAGTAATTTCGGCTACGAGCAGTACTTC. Translation: CASSFAGTSSNFGYEQYF.

This clone was found a few times. J is TRBJ2-7 and V is TRBV5-4; 10 bases fit TRBD2. The germline gives CDR1 SGHNT, CDR2 YYREEE (reference sequence). The V segment lost 4 bases and the J segment 3 bases; nucleotides outside the gene matches: 7. This CDR3 is built from 15 residues. The DNA for the CDR3 is TGTGCCAGCAGCATACGGACTAGCGGATACTACGAGCAGTACTTC. This codes for CASSIRTSGYYEQYF.

Only a few counts were recorded for this clone. The CDR3 DNA is TGTGCCAGCAGCCAGCGGACTAGCGGGAGGTTCAATGAGCAGTTCTTC. This sequence encodes CASSQRTSGRFNEQFF. The chain joins TRBV7-2 to TRBJ2-1; 14 nucleotides agree with TRBD2. CDR1 and CDR2 from the germline V gene are SGHTA and FQGNSA. The CDR3 consists of 16 residues. V lost 5 bases and J lost 6; bases outside the gene matches: 6.

V is TRBV25-1 and J is TRBJ1-1; 7 bases match TRBD1. The V gene end was trimmed by 6 bases and the J gene end by 5 bases; junction bases not matched to a gene: 6. The CDR3 spans 13 residues. Germline loops: CDR1 MGHDK, CDR2 SYGVNS. CDR3 in DNA: TGTGCCAGCAGCATTCCAGGGGGGACTGAAGCTTTCTTT. It encodes CASSIPGGTEAFF. The variable domain in full, with the rest retrieved from reference TRBV25-1 and TRBJ1-1, is EADIYQTPRYLVIGTGKKITLECSQTMGHDKMYWYQQDPGMELHLIHYSYGVNSTEKGDLSSESTVSRIRTEHFPLTLESARPSHTSQYLCASSIPGGTEAFFGQGTRLTVV.

CDR3 DNA: TGTGCCATCAGTGAGTCCCCCTATCTGCGGGACAGGGGGAGATTGCAGTACTTC. It yields the protein CAISESPYLRDRGRLQYF. This chain links TRBV10-3 with TRBJ2-7; 11 nucleotides match TRBD1. The CDR3 covers 18 residues. Germline CDR1 reads ENHRY; CDR2 reads SYGVKD. After removal of 0 bases from V and 9 bases from J, the junction contained 16 bases not matched to a gene.

CDR3 coding DNA: TGTGCCAGCAGCTTAGTAGTCGATGAGCAGTTCTTC. Its translation is CASSLVVDEQFF. The chain employs TRBV11-3 and TRBJ2-1; D gene ambiguous. The germline V gene encodes CDR1 SGHNT and CDR2 YENEEA. Trimming removed 1 base at V and 8 bases at J, with 6 bases between. The CDR3 covers 12 residues.

The chain combines TRBV5-1 with TRBJ2-7, with 9 bases fitting TRBD2. The germline CDR1 and CDR2 sequences are SGHRS and YFSETQ. CDR3 size: 15 residues. V dropped 0 bases and J dropped 6; count of bases not matched to a gene: 7. The CDR3 is CASSLVAGDRSEQYF. In nucleotides, the CDR3 is TGCGCCAGCAGCTTGGTAGCGGGAGACAGGAGCGAGCAGTACTTC.

This rearrangement joins TRBV7-9 to TRBJ2-5, with 10 bases lining up with TRBD2. With 3 bases clipped from V and 1 base from J, the junction kept 11 bases outside the gene matches. The germline V gene encodes CDR1 SEHNR and CDR2 FQNEAQ (reference sequence). The CDR3 has 18 residues. CDR3 region: CASSLEREGRGLQETQYF. The CDR3 DNA follows: TGTGCCAGCAGCTTGGAGCGGGAGGGAAGGGGGCTCCAAGAGACCCAGTACTTC.

This clone was recorded only once. The rearrangement joins TRBV11-3 to TRBJ2-1; 10 bases are shared with TRBD2. Germline V gene data show CDR1 as SGHNT and CDR2 as YENEEA. With V trimmed by 4 bases and J by 10 bases, 13 bases remained unmatched. The CDR3 totals 16 residues. CDR3 sequence (DNA): TGTGCCAGCAGCTCATCGGCCAGCGGGAGGGCCAAGGAGCAGTTCTTC. Translated, it gives CASSSSASGRAKEQFF.

This clone was detected a few times. The V gene is TRBV7-2, the J gene TRBJ1-2, with 9 bases identical to TRBD1. The germline V gene has CDR1 SGHTA and CDR2 FQGNSA. The CDR3 spans 13 residues. The trim removed 5 bases at V and 2 bases at J, leaving 0 bases unmatched. The CDR3 nucleotides are TGTGCCAGCAGCGGACAGGGGAACTATGGCTACACCTTC. Its translation: CASSGQGNYGYTF.

This clone appeared once. V gene TRBV7-3 combines with J gene TRBJ2-1, with TRBD2 identical over 8 bases. The CDR3 is 14 amino acids. V shed 5 bases and J 7 bases; nucleotides not matched to a gene: 7. Germline V gene lookup returns CDR1 SGHTA and CDR2 FQGTGA. The CDR3 sequence is CASSPSGSQNEQFF. The CDR3 nucleotides are TGTGCCAGCAGCCCAAGCGGGAGTCAAAATGAGCAGTTCTTC.

This rearrangement joins TRBV11-1 to TRBJ1-2; D uncertain. V gave up 0 bases and J gave up 4 bases, with 12 bases separating them. Looked up from germline, CDR1 is SGHAT and CDR2 is FQDESV (reference sequence). The CDR3 spans 15 residues. The CDR3 here is CASSLARRRLYGYTF. The CDR3 DNA sequence: TGTGCCAGCAGCTTAGCCCGGCGCCGACTCTATGGCTACACCTTC.

The chain links TRBV9 to TRBJ2-1; no clear D. CDR3 length equals 13 residues. V was shortened by 3 bases and J by 2 bases, with 6 bases between the two germline ends. Germline CDR1 is SGDLS and CDR2 is YYNGEE. CDR3 sequence reads: CASSDRAYNEQFF. The CDR3 DNA reads as TGTGCCAGCAGCGATCGGGCCTACAATGAGCAGTTCTTC.